These 22 T cell receptor beta chains were all obtained from the same sample, sequenced in a study of blood T cell repertoires in COVID-19. Method: immunoSEQ multiplex PCR; TCRdb's copy keeps in-frame clones and lacks some. The data contain some 200,000 clones, less than 90% of them singletons. The sequencing input was peripheral blood. The receptors come from a woman between 55 and 75 years old who had recovered from COVID-19.

This chain uses TRBV27 with TRBJ2-5, with 11 positions matching TRBD2. The CDR3 has 16 residues. The V gene end was trimmed by 7 bases and the J gene end by 0 bases; junction bases not matched to a gene: 7. CDR1 and CDR2 (germline): MNHEY, SMNVEV (reference sequence). Here the CDR3 reads CASTGTSGPYQETQYF. DNA for the CDR3: TGTGCCAGCACCGGGACTAGCGGACCCTACCAAGAGACCCAGTACTTC.

In regard to this clone: At the DNA level, this CDR3 is encoded by other sequences in the same sample as well. The chain links TRBV7-9 to TRBJ2-3; 11 bases are shared with TRBD2. Germline CDR1 reads SEHNR; CDR2 reads FQNEAQ (reference sequence). V shed 5 bases and J 0 bases; nucleotides not matched to a gene: 1. The CDR3 extends over 15 amino acids. CDR3 residues: CASSPSGGSTDTQYF. CDR3 DNA sequence: TGTGCCAGCAGCCCTAGCGGGGGGAGCACAGATACGCAGTATTTT.

V is TRBV19 and J is TRBJ2-1; tentative D call: TRBD2 (6 bases). V lost 6 bases and J lost 9, with 15 bases in between. CDR3 length: 13 residues. Germline values: CDR1 LNHDA, CDR2 SQIVND (reference sequence). The CDR3 sequence: CASSQTTGGEQFF. The CDR3 DNA follows: TGTGCCAGTAGCCAGACTACCGGGGGTGAGCAGTTCTTC.

This clone has a handful of counts. J is TRBJ2-5 and V is TRBV7-2; tentative D call: TRBD2 (6 bases). The CDR3 runs 14 residues. The V end was cut by 5 bases, the J end by 1 base, with 11 bases between. The germline CDR1 and CDR2 sequences are SGHTA and FQGNSA. CDR3 amino acids: CASSGGVLQETQYF. In nucleotides, the CDR3 is TGTGCCAGCAGCGGAGGGGTCCTCCAAGAGACCCAGTACTTC.

The chain has TRBV7-6 and TRBJ1-5, with a tentative D call TRBD1 (5 bases). The length of the CDR3 is 11 residues. V shed 10 bases and J shed 7 bases, with 11 bases lying between them. Germline V gene sequence: CDR1 SGHVS, CDR2 FNYEAQ. Here the CDR3 DNA reads TGTGCCACCGATCAGGGACAGCCCCAGCATTTT. This sequence encodes CATDQGQPQHF. The variable domain in full, with the rest retrieved from reference TRBV7-6 and TRBJ1-5, is GAGVSQSPRYKVTKRGQDVALRCDPISGHVSLYWYRQALGQGPEFLTYFNYEAQQDKSGLPNDRFSAERPEGSISTLTIQRTEQRDSAMYRCATDQGQPQHFGDGTRLSIL.

Turning to this clone: Other DNA variants within this sample encode the same CDR3. The chain carries TRBV18 and TRBJ1-2; 8 bases are shared with TRBD1. Germline assignment: CDR1 KGHSH and CDR2 LQKENI. V lost 2 bases, J lost 2 bases, and 1 base stayed unmatched. The CDR3 consists of 14 residues. CDR3 protein: CASSPRTGNYGYTF. The CDR3 DNA reads TGTGCCAGCTCACCAAGGACAGGGAACTATGGCTACACCTTC.

The chain recombines TRBV21-1 with TRBJ1-1; the table's D call of TRBD1 was not tested on the DNA. TRBV21-1 is marked as a pseudogene. This CDR3 region has 17 residues. In nucleotides, the CDR3 is TGTGCCAGCAGCAAAGGGGGCAGGGGGCGGCTGCACACTGAAGCTTTCTTT. Translation gives CASSKGGRGRLHTEAFF.

This clone has only one observation. This rearrangement joins TRBV3-1 (or the pseudogene TRBV3-2) to TRBJ2-2; 8 bases fit TRBD1. V was pared by 4 bases and J by 5 bases, with 6 bases of the junction left unmatched. In germline, CDR1 is LGHDT, CDR2 YNNKEL (reference sequence). The CDR3 loop spans 15 amino acids. CDR3 region: CASSRGQGWTGELFF. DNA for the CDR3: TGTGCCAGCAGCCGCGGACAGGGTTGGACCGGGGAGCTGTTTTTT.

The chain links TRBV4-1 to TRBJ1-4; D ambiguous. The germline gives CDR1 MGHRA, CDR2 YSYEKL. The CDR3 has 17 residues. V shed 1 base and J shed 0 bases, with 12 bases lying between them. CDR3 sequence: CASSQALVTATNEKLFF. CDR3 in DNA: TGCGCCAGCAGCCAAGCCCTGGTCACAGCAACTAATGAAAAACTGTTTTTT.

The CDR3 spells CASSLKLAGGFTDTQYF. The CDR3 DNA reads TGTGCCAGCAGCTTGAAGCTAGCGGGGGGGTTCACAGATACGCAGTATTTT. The gene calls are TRBV5-4 and TRBJ2-3; TRBD2 matches 12 bases. The ends lost 1 base at V and 2 bases at J; junction bases unmatched: 5. Germline values: CDR1 SGHNT, CDR2 YYREEE (reference sequence). The length of the CDR3 is 17 residues.

The chain uses TRBV19 and TRBJ2-2, with D tentatively TRBD2 (7 bases). The germline CDR1 and CDR2 sequences are LNHDA and SQIVND (reference sequence). V was clipped by 1 base and J by 6 bases, with 9 bases between them. The CDR3 covers 14 residues. The CDR3 protein is CASSIGGGAGELFF. The CDR3 nucleotides are TGTGCCAGTAGTATAGGCGGGGGCGCCGGGGAGCTGTTTTTT.

The chain carries TRBV5-6 and TRBJ1-1, with 7 bases aligning to TRBD1. This CDR3 is 13 amino acids long. Trimming at V came to 1 base and at J to 5 bases, leaving 2 bases not matched to a gene. Per germline, CDR1 SGHDT and CDR2 YYEEEE. CDR3 residues: CASSLPQGTEAFF. In nucleotides, the CDR3 is TGTGCCAGCAGCTTGCCACAGGGGACTGAAGCTTTCTTT.

The chain uses TRBV16 and TRBJ1-5; D is uncertain. This CDR3 region has 15 residues. Per the germline V gene, CDR1 is KGHSY and CDR2 is FQNENV. With 4 bases removed from V and 6 bases from J, the gap between germline ends came to 16 bases. The CDR3 DNA is TGTGCCAGCAGCCTTCAAGCGGGTTTCTTTCAGCCCCAGCATTTT. Its translation is CASSLQAGFFQPQHF.

The rearrangement uses TRBV9 and TRBJ2-2, with 8 nucleotides matching TRBD2. The CDR3 loop spans 14 amino acids. The junction had 7 bases not matched to a gene; V was cut back by 2 bases and J by 10 bases. The germline gives CDR1 SGDLS, CDR2 YYNGEE. CDR3 in DNA: TGTGCCAGCAGCGTGGGTGCGGGGGGCCAGGAGCTGTTTTTT. Amino acid sequence: CASSVGAGGQELFF. Looking up the rest from reference TRBV9 and TRBJ2-2 gives the full variable domain: DSGVTQTPKHLITATGQRVTLRCSPRSGDLSVYWYQQSLDQGLQFLIQYYNGEERAKGNILERFSAQQFPDLHSELNLSSLELGDSALYFCASSVGAGGQELFFGEGSRLTVL.

The genes are TRBV30 and TRBJ1-6; tentative D call: TRBD1 (5 bases). The CDR3 consists of 14 residues. V lost 7 bases, J lost 10 bases, and 20 bases lay in between. Per germline, CDR1 GTSNPN and CDR2 SVGIG (reference sequence). For the CDR3, the DNA is TGTGCCTACTCCCGGGACTTACGGGGCTCACCCCTCCACTTT. Translating it yields CAYSRDLRGSPLHF.

The CDR3 DNA reads TGTGCCACCAGCAGAGATCACGGGACAGGGGCAAATTCACCCCTCCACTTT. As protein: CATSRDHGTGANSPLHF. V and J are TRBV15 and TRBJ1-6, with 10 bases lining up with TRBD1. The CDR3 is 17 residues long. The germline V gene encodes CDR1 LNHNV and CDR2 YYDKDF (reference sequence). V gave up 0 bases and J gave up 7 bases; unmatched junction bases: 6.

This sequence joins TRBV19 and TRBJ2-1, with 9 bases aligning to TRBD2. Losses at the gene ends were 1 base for V and 0 bases for J; bases not matched to a gene: 4. Germline CDR1 reads LNHDA; CDR2 reads SQIVND (reference sequence). The CDR3 is made up of 17 amino acids. CDR3 amino acids: CASSIGLAGVSYNEQFF. In nucleotides, the CDR3 is TGTGCCAGTAGTATAGGCTTAGCGGGGGTCTCCTACAATGAGCAGTTCTTC.

The chain has TRBV5-8 and TRBJ1-6, with 10 bases fitting TRBD1. The CDR3 loop spans 17 amino acids. Germline CDR1 SGHTS, CDR2 YDEGEE. Unmatched junction bases numbered 11, after V lost 4 bases and J lost 7 bases. CDR3 in DNA: TGTGCCAGCAGCCTTCGACAGGGGGCATCGTTGAATTCACCCCTCCACTTT. Protein: CASSLRQGASLNSPLHF.

This clone was observed a few times. The chain has TRBV29-1 and TRBJ1-1; 7 nucleotides align to TRBD1. Germline V CDR1 and CDR2: SQVTM, ANQGSEA. The CDR3 sequence is 15 residues long. V lost 5 bases, J lost 2 bases, and 11 bases stayed unmatched. CDR3 region: CSVLGEDRTNTEAFF. The DNA of the CDR3 is TGCAGCGTTTTGGGGGAGGACAGGACTAACACTGAAGCTTTCTTT.

The V gene is TRBV19, the J gene TRBJ1-1; D possibly corresponds to TRBD1 (5 bases). Germline V CDR1 and CDR2: LNHDA, SQIVND (reference sequence). The CDR3 sequence is 14 residues long. The germline V and J ends were trimmed by 5 bases and 6 bases, with 16 bases remaining between them. DNA for the CDR3: TGTGCCAGTAGTGGGTCCGGGAGGGGAGCTGAAGCTTTCTTT. Amino acid sequence: CASSGSGRGAEAFF.

Regarding this clone: Other DNA sequences of this sample code for an identical CDR3. The rearrangement joins TRBV5-1 to TRBJ2-1; D perhaps matches TRBD1 (6 bases). Germline V gene data show CDR1 as SGHRS and CDR2 as YFSETQ. CDR3 size: 17 residues. Trimming removed 0 bases at V and 0 bases at J, with 13 bases between. CDR3 sequence: CASSLGSAGDSYNEQFF. The CDR3 nucleotides read TGCGCCAGCAGCTTGGGATCCGCAGGGGACTCCTACAATGAGCAGTTCTTC.

The rearrangement links TRBV11-2 to TRBJ1-6; D is perhaps TRBD1 (6 bases). The CDR3 runs to 17 residues. Germline CDR1 and CDR2: SGHAT and FQNNGV. Deletions cut 0 bases from V and 5 bases from J, with 14 bases between. The DNA for the CDR3 is TGTGCCAGCAGCTTAGAAGGCGGGGGCAGGAATAATTCACCCCTCCACTTT. This codes for CASSLEGGGRNNSPLHF. The variable domain in full, completed from reference TRBV11-2 and TRBJ1-6, reads EAGVAQSPRYKIIEKRQSVAFWCNPISGHATLYWYQQILGQGPKLLIQFQNNGVVDDSQLPKDRFSAERLKGVDSTLKIQPAKLEDSAVYLCASSLEGGGRNNSPLHFGNGTRLTVT.